A single sample is the source of the 14 T cell receptor beta chains below, sequenced in a study of T cell repertoires in cytomegalovirus infection. TCRdb re-called the reads with MiXCR, one entry per CDR3 protein. The table shows around 70,000 distinct CDR3 sequences, with under 30% occurring only once. These receptors' antigens are unknown. The sample in question was CD8+ T cells from cultured PBMCs, obtained from culture after CMV antigen stimulation. Receptors were obtained from a human donor in good health (CMV status not recorded). Some clones in this sample may be carry-over from other donors' samples.

This clonotype occurred a few times. CDR3 loop: CASKRGSYNSPLHF. The CDR3 DNA is TGTGCCAGCAAAAGGGGATCCTATAATTCACCCCTCCACTTT. The rearrangement joins TRBV6-1 to TRBJ1-6; weak D call: TRBD1 (5 bases). CDR3 length equals 14 residues. Germline CDR1 is MNHNS and CDR2 is SASEGT. V was pared by 7 bases and J by 1 base, with 8 bases between.

The chain couples TRBV7-6 to TRBJ2-3; D is ambiguous. CDR3 length: 12 residues. V lost 4 bases and J lost 3, with 5 bases in between. Germline CDR1 reads SGHVS; CDR2 reads FNYEAQ. CDR3 protein: CASSYITDTQYF. The CDR3 DNA sequence: TGTGCCAGCAGCTACATTACAGATACGCAGTATTTT. Using reference TRBV7-6 and TRBJ2-3 for the parts outside the CDR3, the full variable domain is GAGVSQSPRYKVTKRGQDVALRCDPISGHVSLYWYRQALGQGPEFLTYFNYEAQQDKSGLPNDRFSAERPEGSISTLTIQRTEQRDSAMYRCASSYITDTQYFGPGTRLTVL.

This clonotype was picked up many times. The V gene is TRBV12-3 or TRBV12-4, the J gene TRBJ2-7; no firm D call. Trimming stripped 5 bases from V and 3 bases from J, with 8 bases between. The CDR3 runs 12 residues. The CDR3 DNA follows: TGTGCCAGCAGTCCTGGGCTCTACGAGCAGTACTTC. It translates to CASSPGLYEQYF.

Only a few counts were recorded for this clonotype. The CDR3 DNA reads as TGTGCCATCAGTGAGACGCAGGCCTCCTACGAGCAGTACTTC. Protein: CAISETQASYEQYF. V gene TRBV10-3 combines with J gene TRBJ2-7; D is ambiguous. The CDR3 loop spans 14 amino acids. V was clipped by 2 bases and J by 0 bases, with 8 bases between them. CDR1 ENHRY and CDR2 SYGVKD come from the germline V gene.

The J gene is TRBJ2-2, the V gene TRBV6-2 or TRBV6-3; D is undetermined. V was cut by 6 bases and J by 4 bases, with 12 bases left in between. The CDR3 loop spans 14 amino acids. Germline CDR1 and CDR2: MNHEY and SVGEGT. Here the CDR3 DNA reads TGTGCCAGCAGCCTCCCATGGAGCACCGGGGAGCTGTTTTTT. This encodes CASSLPWSTGELFF.

This clonotype has a count of ten or more. The chain combines TRBV7-8 with TRBJ2-3; 8 bases are shared with TRBD2. J gave up 0 bases and V 4 bases, and 6 bases lay outside the gene matches. Germline V gene lookup returns CDR1 SGHVS and CDR2 FQNEAQ. CDR3 size: 16 residues. In DNA, the CDR3 is TGTGCCAGCAGCTACCCGGGACTAGACAGCACAGATACGCAGTATTTT. Protein product: CASSYPGLDSTDTQYF.

This chain uses TRBV6-8 with TRBJ1-1, with D unresolved. CDR3 length: 16 residues. V lost 0 bases and J lost 0, with 11 bases in between. CDR1 is MNHGY, CDR2 SAAAGT, per germline. In DNA, the CDR3 is TGTGCCAGCAGTTACTCGATTTCAGATTTGAACACTGAAGCTTTCTTT. Residues: CASSYSISDLNTEAFF.

There are many counts of this clonotype. The chain is built from TRBV6-5 and TRBJ2-2, with D possibly TRBD1 on 6 matching bases. V gave up 5 bases and J gave up 1 base, with 14 bases separating them. Germline CDR1 is MNHEY and CDR2 is SVGAGI. CDR3 size: 16 residues. CDR3 sequence: CASSGDTSLNTGELFF. The CDR3 nucleotides are TGTGCCAGCAGTGGGGACACCTCTCTGAACACCGGGGAGCTGTTTTTT.

This clonotype has just a few counts. This chain connects TRBV11-2 to TRBJ2-5; weak D call: TRBD2 (6 bases). Germline V gene sequence: CDR1 SGHAT, CDR2 FQNNGV. Trimming took off 2 bases at V and 2 bases at J, with 12 bases between the two ends. This CDR3 comprises 15 residues. The CDR3 sequence is CASSLSGHDQETQYF. For the CDR3, the DNA is TGTGCCAGCAGCTTAAGCGGGCATGATCAAGAGACCCAGTACTTC.

This clonotype has just a few counts. The J gene is TRBJ2-1, the V gene TRBV19; 7 nucleotides align to TRBD2. The CDR3 totals 16 residues. The junction had 12 bases not matched to a gene; V was cut back by 5 bases and J by 5 bases. CDR1 and CDR2 from the germline V gene are LNHDA and SQIVND (reference sequence). As DNA, the CDR3 is TGTGCCAGTAGTCGCCTAGCGGCGGTGGGAAACAATGAGCAGTTCTTC. Its translation: CASSRLAAVGNNEQFF.

This chain uses TRBV19 with TRBJ1-5, with 8 bases matching TRBD1. The trim removed 5 bases at V and 3 bases at J, leaving 9 bases unmatched. CDR1 and CDR2 (germline): LNHDA, SQIVND (reference sequence). The CDR3 covers 16 residues. The CDR3 DNA is TGTGCCAGTAGTCCAAGGGACAGGTTATTCAATCAGCCCCAGCATTTT. Translation: CASSPRDRLFNQPQHF.

This clonotype was detected many times. The V and J genes are TRBV24-1 and TRBJ2-2; 8 nucleotides line up with TRBD1. The CDR3 sequence is 18 residues long. Trimming took 3 bases from V and 4 from J; bases not matched to a gene: 12. The germline CDR1 and CDR2 sequences are KGHDR and SFDVKD. This CDR3 reads CATSDDRGRSRVTGELFF. CDR3 sequence (DNA): TGTGCCACCAGTGATGACAGGGGAAGATCTCGAGTCACCGGGGAGCTGTTTTTT.

This clonotype was counted between two and nine times. The V gene is TRBV7-8, the J gene TRBJ2-1; maybe TRBD2 (6 bases). This CDR3 has 15 residues. The germline V and J ends were trimmed by 7 bases and 5 bases, with 18 bases remaining between them. The germline V gene encodes CDR1 SGHVS and CDR2 FQNEAQ. The CDR3 nucleotides read TGTGCCAGCACTCACCGCCCGGACTACGACAATGAGCAGTTCTTC. As protein: CASTHRPDYDNEQFF.

The genes are TRBV19 and TRBJ2-2; 13 bases match TRBD2. This CDR3 has 18 amino acids. Per germline, CDR1 LNHDA and CDR2 SQIVND (reference sequence). The ends lost 9 bases at V and 2 bases at J; junction bases unmatched: 12. In DNA form, the CDR3 reads TGTGCCAGCTCCGGGGGGGGACTAGCGGGAAGTAACACCGGGGAGCTGTTTTTT. It encodes CASSGGGLAGSNTGELFF.